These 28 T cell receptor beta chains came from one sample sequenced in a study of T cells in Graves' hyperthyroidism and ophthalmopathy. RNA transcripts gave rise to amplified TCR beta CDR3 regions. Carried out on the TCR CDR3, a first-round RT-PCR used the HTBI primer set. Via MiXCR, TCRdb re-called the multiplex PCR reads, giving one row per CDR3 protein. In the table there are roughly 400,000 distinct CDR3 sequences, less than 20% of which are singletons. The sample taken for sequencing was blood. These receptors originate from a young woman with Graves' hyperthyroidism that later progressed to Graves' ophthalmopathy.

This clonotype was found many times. DNA for the CDR3: TGTGCCATTCAGCGGGAGGGCCGCTACGAGCAGTACTTC. Translated: CAIQREGRYEQYF. The rearrangement uses TRBV28 and TRBJ2-7; the match to TRBD2 covers 10 bases. After removal of 10 bases from V and 3 bases from J, the junction contained 6 bases not matched to a gene. The CDR3 runs to 13 residues. From germline, CDR1 is MDHEN and CDR2 SYDVKM.

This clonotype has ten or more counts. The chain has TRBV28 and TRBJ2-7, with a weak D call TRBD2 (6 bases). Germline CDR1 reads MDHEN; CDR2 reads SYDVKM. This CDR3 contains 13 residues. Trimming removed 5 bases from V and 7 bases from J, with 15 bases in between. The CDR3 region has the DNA TGTGCCAGCAGTCATCAGGGCGGAGGGGAGCAGTACTTC. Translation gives CASSHQGGGEQYF.

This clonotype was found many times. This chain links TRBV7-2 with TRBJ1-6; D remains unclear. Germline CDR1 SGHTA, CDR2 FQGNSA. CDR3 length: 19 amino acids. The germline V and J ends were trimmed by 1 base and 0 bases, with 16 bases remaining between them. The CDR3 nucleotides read TGTGCCAGCAGCTTAGGTACAGAACAGAAGAGCTCCTATAATTCACCCCTCCACTTT. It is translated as CASSLGTEQKSSYNSPLHF.

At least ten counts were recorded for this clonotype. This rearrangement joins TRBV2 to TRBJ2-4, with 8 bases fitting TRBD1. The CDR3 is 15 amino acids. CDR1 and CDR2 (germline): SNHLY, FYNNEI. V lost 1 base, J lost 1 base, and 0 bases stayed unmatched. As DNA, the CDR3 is TGTGCCAGCAGTGAAGGGGACAGGGCCAAAAACATTCAGTACTTC. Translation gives CASSEGDRAKNIQYF. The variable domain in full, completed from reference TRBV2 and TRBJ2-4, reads EPEVTQTPSHQVTQMGQEVILRCVPISNHLYFYWYRQILGQKVEFLVSFYNNEISEKSEIFDDQFSVERPDGSNFTLKIRSTKLEDSAMYFCASSEGDRAKNIQYFGAGTRLSVL.

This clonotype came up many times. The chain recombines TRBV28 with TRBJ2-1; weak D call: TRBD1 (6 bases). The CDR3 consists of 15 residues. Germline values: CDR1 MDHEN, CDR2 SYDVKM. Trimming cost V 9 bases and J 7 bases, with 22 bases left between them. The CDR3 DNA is TGTGCCAGTCCCCCCCGAGGGGGAGCCGGGAATGAGCAGTTCTTC. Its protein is CASPPRGGAGNEQFF.

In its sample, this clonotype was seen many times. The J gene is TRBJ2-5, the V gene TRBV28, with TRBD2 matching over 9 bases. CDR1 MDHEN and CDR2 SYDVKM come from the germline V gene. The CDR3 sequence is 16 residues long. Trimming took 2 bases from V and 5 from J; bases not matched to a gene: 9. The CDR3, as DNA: TGTGCCAGCAGTTTACCGGGACTAGCCAGCAGGGAGACCCAGTACTTC. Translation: CASSLPGLASRETQYF.

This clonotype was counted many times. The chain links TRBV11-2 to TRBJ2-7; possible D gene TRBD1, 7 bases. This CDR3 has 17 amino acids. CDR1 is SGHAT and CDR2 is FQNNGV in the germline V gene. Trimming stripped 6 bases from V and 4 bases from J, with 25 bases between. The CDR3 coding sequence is TGTGCCAGCAGGGTAGGAGGGACAGAAGGTCCACAGTACGAGCAGTACTTC. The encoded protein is CASRVGGTEGPQYEQYF.

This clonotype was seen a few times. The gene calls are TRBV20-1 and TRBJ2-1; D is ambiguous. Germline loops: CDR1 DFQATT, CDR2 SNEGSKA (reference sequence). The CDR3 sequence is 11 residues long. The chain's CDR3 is CINEVLSEQFF. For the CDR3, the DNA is TGCATCAACGAAGTTTTGAGTGAGCAGTTCTTC.

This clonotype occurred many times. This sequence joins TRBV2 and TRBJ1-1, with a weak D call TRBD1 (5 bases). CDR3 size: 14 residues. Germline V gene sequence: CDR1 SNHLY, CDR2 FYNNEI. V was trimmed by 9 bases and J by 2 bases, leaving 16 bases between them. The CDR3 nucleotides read TGTGCCAGTTCCCGGGCTCGGGACAACACTGAAGCTTTCTTT. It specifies CASSRARDNTEAFF. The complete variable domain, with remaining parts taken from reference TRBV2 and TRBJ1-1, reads EPEVTQTPSHQVTQMGQEVILRCVPISNHLYFYWYRQILGQKVEFLVSFYNNEISEKSEIFDDQFSVERPDGSNFTLKIRSTKLEDSAMYFCASSRARDNTEAFFGQGTRLTVV.

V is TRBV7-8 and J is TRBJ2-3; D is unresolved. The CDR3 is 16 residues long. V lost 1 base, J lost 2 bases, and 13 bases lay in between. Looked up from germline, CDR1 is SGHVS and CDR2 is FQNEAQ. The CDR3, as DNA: TGTGCCAGCAGCTTAGTAGAGGTGACCCTCACAGATACGCAGTATTTT. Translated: CASSLVEVTLTDTQYF.

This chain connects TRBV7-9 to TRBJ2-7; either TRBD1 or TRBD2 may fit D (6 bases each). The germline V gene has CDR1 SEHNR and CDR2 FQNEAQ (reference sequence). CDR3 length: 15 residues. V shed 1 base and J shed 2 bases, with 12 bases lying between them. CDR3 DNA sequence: TGTGCCAGCAGCTTAGACAGGGAGGATGCCTACGAGCAGTACTTC. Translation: CASSLDREDAYEQYF.

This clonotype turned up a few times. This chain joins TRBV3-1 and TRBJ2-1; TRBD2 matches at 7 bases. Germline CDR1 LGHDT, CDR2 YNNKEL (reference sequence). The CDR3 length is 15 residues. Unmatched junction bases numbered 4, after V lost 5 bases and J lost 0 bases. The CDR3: CASSLLASSYNEQFF. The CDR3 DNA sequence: TGTGCCAGCAGCTTACTAGCGAGCTCCTACAATGAGCAGTTCTTC.

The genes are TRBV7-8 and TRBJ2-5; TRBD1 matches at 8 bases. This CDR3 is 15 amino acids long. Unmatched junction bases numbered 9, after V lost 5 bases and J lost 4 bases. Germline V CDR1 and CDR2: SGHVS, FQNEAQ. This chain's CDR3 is CASSLRGQGGETQYF. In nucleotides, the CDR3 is TGTGCCAGCAGCCTCAGGGGGCAGGGTGGAGAGACCCAGTACTTC.

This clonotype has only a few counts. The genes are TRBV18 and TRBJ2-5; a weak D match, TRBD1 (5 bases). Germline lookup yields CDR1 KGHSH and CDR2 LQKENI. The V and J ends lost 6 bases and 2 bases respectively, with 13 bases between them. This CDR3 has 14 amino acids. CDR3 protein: CASSRVGQQETQYF. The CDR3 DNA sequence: TGTGCCAGCTCGCGAGTCGGACAACAAGAGACCCAGTACTTC.

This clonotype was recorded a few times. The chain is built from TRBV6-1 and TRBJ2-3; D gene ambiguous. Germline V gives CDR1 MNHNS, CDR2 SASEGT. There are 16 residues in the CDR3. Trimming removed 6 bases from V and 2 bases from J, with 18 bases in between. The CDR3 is CASSLRLLPSTDTQYF. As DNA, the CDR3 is TGTGCCAGCAGCTTGAGGCTTCTACCATCCACAGATACGCAGTATTTT.

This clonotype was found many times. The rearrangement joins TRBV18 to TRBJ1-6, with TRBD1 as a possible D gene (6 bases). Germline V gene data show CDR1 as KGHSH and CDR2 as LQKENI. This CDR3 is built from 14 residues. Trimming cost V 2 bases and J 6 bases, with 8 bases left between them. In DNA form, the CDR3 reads TGTGCCAGCTCACCAGGGGGCCCTAATTCACCCCTCCACTTT. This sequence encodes CASSPGGPNSPLHF.

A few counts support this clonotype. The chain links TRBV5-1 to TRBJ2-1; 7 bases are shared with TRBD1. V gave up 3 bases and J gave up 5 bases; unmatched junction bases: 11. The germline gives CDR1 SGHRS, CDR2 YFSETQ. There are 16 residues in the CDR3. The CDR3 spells CASSSTSGTVHNEQFF. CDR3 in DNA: TGCGCCAGCAGCTCCACCTCCGGGACAGTACACAATGAGCAGTTCTTC.

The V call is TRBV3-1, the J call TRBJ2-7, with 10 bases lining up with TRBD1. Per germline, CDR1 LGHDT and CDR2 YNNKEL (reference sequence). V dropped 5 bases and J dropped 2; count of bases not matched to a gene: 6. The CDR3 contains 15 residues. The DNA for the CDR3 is TGTGCCAGCAGCGTAGGTGGGACAGGGGCCTACGAGCAGTACTTC. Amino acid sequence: CASSVGGTGAYEQYF.

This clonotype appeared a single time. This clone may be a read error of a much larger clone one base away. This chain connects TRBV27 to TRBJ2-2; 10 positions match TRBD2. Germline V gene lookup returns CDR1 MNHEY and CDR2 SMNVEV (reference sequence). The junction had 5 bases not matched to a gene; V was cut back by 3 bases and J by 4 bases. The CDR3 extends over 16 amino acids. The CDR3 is CASSLGGLASTGELFF. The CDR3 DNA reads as TGTGCCAGCAGTTTGGGGGGACTAGCGAGCACCGGGGAGCTGTTTTTT.

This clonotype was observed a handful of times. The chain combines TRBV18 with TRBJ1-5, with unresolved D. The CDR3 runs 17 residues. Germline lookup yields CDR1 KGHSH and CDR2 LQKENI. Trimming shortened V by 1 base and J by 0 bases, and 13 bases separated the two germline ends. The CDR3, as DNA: TGTGCCAGCTCACCACTTGCTATAGCCTCTAGCAATCAGCCCCAGCATTTT. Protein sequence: CASSPLAIASSNQPQHF.

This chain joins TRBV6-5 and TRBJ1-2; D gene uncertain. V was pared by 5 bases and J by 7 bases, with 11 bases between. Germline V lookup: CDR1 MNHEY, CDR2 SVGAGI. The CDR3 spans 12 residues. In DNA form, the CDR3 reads TGTGCCAGCAGTATCTGGGATAGTGGCTACACCTTC. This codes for CASSIWDSGYTF.

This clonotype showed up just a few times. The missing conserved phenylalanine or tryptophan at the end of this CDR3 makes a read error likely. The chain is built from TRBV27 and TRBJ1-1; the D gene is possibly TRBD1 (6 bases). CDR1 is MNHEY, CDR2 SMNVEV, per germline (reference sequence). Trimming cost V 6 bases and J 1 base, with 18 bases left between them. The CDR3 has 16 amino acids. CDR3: CASRGGGRGSNTEAFL. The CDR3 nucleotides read TGTGCCAGCAGGGGCGGGGGCCGAGGGTCGAACACTGAAGCTTTCCTT.

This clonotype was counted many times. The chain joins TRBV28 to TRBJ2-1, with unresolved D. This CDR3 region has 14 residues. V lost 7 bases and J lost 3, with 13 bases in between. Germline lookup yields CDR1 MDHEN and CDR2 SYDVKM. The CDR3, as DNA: TGTGCCAGCAAGGTTCGGAGTGACTACAATGAGCAGTTCTTC. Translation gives CASKVRSDYNEQFF.

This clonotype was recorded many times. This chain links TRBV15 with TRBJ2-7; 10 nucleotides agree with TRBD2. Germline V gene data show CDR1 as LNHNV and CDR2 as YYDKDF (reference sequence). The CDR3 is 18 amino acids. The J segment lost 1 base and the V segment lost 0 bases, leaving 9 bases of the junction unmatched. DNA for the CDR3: TGTGCCACCAGCAGAGATGGGTTAGCGGGAGGAGGTTCCTACGAGCAGTACTTC. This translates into CATSRDGLAGGGSYEQYF.

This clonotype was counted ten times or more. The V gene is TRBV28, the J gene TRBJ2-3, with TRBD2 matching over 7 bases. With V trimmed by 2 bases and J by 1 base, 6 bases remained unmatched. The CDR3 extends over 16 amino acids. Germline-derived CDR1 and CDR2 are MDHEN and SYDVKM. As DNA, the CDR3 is TGTGCCAGCAGTTTAATGAGGGGAGGGGGCACAGATACGCAGTATTTT. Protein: CASSLMRGGGTDTQYF. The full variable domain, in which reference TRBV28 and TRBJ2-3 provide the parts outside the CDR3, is DVKVTQSSRYLVKRTGEKVFLECVQDMDHENMFWYRQDPGLGLRLIYFSYDVKMKEKGDIPEGYSVSREKKERFSLILESASTNQTSMYLCASSLMRGGGTDTQYFGPGTRLTVL.

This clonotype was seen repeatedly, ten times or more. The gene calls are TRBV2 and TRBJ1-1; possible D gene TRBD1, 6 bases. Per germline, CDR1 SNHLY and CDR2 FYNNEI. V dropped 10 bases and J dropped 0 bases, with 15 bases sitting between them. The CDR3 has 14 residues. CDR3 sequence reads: CATQRGEMNTEAFF. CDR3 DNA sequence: TGTGCCACCCAGAGGGGGGAAATGAACACTGAAGCTTTCTTT. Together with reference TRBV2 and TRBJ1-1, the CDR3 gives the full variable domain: EPEVTQTPSHQVTQMGQEVILRCVPISNHLYFYWYRQILGQKVEFLVSFYNNEISEKSEIFDDQFSVERPDGSNFTLKIRSTKLEDSAMYFCATQRGEMNTEAFFGQGTRLTVV.

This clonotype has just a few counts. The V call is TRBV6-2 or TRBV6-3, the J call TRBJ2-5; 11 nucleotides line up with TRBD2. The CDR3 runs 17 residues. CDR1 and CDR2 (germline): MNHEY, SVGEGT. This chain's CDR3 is CTTHGTSGNLIQETQYF. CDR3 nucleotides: TGTACCACCCACGGGACTAGCGGAAATTTGATACAAGAGACCCAGTACTTC.

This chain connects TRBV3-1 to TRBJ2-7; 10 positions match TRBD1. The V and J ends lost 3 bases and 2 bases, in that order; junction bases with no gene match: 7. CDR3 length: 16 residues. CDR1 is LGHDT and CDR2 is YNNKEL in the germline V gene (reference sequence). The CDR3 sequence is CASSQPDRGLPYEQYF. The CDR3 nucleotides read TGTGCCAGCAGCCAGCCAGACAGGGGGCTACCCTACGAGCAGTACTTC.